This record concerns one T cell receptor beta chain sequence. Its antigen is as yet unknown. CDR1 is SGHNT and CDR2 is YYREEE in the germline V gene (reference sequence). Deletions cut 0 bases from V and 4 bases from J, with 8 bases between. The CDR3 has 15 residues. The data were obtained in a study of OX40 agonist ivuxolimab in advanced cancers. About the research overall: Given to patients was ivuxolimab, an agonistic anti-OX40 (CD134) antibody. Patients with prior anti-PD-1, anti-PD-L1 or anti-CTLA-4 therapy were eligible; approximately 40% had some.

Findings and limits, study-wide: The study found that CD8+ T cells averaged more expanded clones than CD4+. At doses 0.1 to 3.0 mg/kg, CD4+ and CD8+ clones expanded.

TCRdb keeps only in-frame clones here, not all; method: immunoSEQ multiplex PCR. The sample holds about 73,000 clones, just over 85% seen once. Sequenced material: CD4+ or CD8+ T cells sorted from blood, taken in a trial of the OX40 agonist ivuxolimab. V usage is TRBV5-4 and J usage is TRBJ2-6; TRBD1 might be the D (5 bases). This TCR was sampled from an adult with an advanced solid tumor such as melanoma, head and neck, liver or kidney cancer. CDR3 sequence (DNA): TGTGCCAGCAGCTTGGCAGGGTCAGGGGCCAACGTCCTGACTTTC. This gives the protein CASSLAGSGANVLTF.